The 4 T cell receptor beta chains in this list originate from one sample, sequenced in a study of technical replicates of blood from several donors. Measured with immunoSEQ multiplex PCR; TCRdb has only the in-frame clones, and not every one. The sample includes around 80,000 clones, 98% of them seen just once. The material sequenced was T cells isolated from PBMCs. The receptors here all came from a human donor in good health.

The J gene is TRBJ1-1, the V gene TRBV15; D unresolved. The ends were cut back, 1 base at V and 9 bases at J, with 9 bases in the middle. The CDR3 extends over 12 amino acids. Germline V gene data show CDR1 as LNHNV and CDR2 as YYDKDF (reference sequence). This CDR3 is CATSRGAEKAFF. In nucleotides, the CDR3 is TGTGCCACCAGCAGAGGGGCTGAGAAAGCTTTCTTT.

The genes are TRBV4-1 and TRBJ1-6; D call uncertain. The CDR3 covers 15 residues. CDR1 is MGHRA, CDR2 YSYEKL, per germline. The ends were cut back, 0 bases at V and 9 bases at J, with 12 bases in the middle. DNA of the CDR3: TGCGCCAGCAGCCAAGAAAACACGCGAGGTTCACCCCTCCACTTT. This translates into CASSQENTRGSPLHF.

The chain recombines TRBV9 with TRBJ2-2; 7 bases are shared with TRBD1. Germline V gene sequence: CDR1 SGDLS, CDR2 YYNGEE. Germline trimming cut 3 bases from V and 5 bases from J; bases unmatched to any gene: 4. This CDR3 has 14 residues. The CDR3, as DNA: TGTGCCAGCAGCGGACAGGGTACGACCGGGGAGCTGTTTTTT. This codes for CASSGQGTTGELFF.

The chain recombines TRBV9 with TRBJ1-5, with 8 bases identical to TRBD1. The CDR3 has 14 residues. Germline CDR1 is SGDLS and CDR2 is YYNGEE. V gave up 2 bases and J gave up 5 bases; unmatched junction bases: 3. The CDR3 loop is CASSVTGGDQPQHF. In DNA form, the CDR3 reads TGTGCCAGCAGCGTTACAGGGGGGGATCAGCCCCAGCATTTT. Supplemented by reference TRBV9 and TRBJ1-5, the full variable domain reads DSGVTQTPKHLITATGQRVTLRCSPRSGDLSVYWYQQSLDQGLQFLIQYYNGEERAKGNILERFSAQQFPDLHSELNLSSLELGDSALYFCASSVTGGDQPQHFGDGTRLSIL.